This T cell receptor (beta chain) is from a study of blood T cell repertoires in COVID-19. Background on the study: Samples of COVID-19 (acute and convalescent) were obtained from the United States, Italy and Spain.

In the original processing: Using reference gene primer amplification, nucleated cell counts were estimated. Sequenced by immunoSEQ multiplex PCR; TCRdb stores in-frame clones only, minus some. V, J and clone size are those of that table, while D and trimming were read from the DNA. This sample has approximately 66,000 clones, with about 90% found just once. This CDR3 contains 16 residues. CDR1 is SGDLS, CDR2 YYNGEE, per germline. The junction had 4 bases not matched to a gene; V was cut back by 0 bases and J by 3 bases. What was sequenced was peripheral blood. The receptor comes from a man between 60 and 70 years old with acute or convalescent COVID-19. The V gene is TRBV9, the J gene TRBJ2-2; 8 bases are shared with TRBD2. The CDR3 is CASSVGPGGDTGELFF. CDR3 DNA: TGTGCCAGCAGCGTAGGACCGGGGGGGGACACCGGGGAGCTGTTTTTT.